The 3 T cell receptor beta chains reported below all come from one sample, sequenced in a study of T cell repertoires in cytomegalovirus infection (dated by TCRdb to between 2019 and 2020). TCRdb lists the instrument as Illumina HiSeq 1500. TCRdb reran the public reads through fastp at Q25 and MiXCR, keeping productive beta chains. Rows are unified per CDR3 protein, each entry keeping the most common DNA and genes. The sample contains hundreds of thousands of distinct CDR3 sequences, 8% to 9.5% of them found a single time. The ten top clones hold 4.3% of the sample. The material sequenced was PBMCs. These receptors originate from a human donor in good health (CMV status not recorded). Some clones in this sample may be carry-over from other donors' samples.

The chain couples TRBV19 to TRBJ1-1, with D possibly matching TRBD1 (5 bases). The CDR3 covers 15 residues. With 2 bases removed from V and 0 bases from J, the gap between germline ends came to 10 bases. From germline, CDR1 is LNHDA and CDR2 SQIVND (reference sequence). CDR3 DNA sequence: TGTGCCAGTAGTATAAACAGGCTCATGAACACTGAAGCTTTCTTT. It yields the protein CASSINRLMNTEAFF. The full variable domain, with the rest looked up from reference TRBV19 and TRBJ1-1, is DGGITQSPKYLFRKEGQNVTLSCEQNLNHDAMYWYRQDPGQGLRLIYYSQIVNDFQKGDIAEGYSVSREKKESFPLTVTSAQKNPTAFYLCASSINRLMNTEAFFGQGTRLTVV.

The gene calls are TRBV12-3 or TRBV12-4 and TRBJ1-6, with D unresolved. This CDR3 spans 16 amino acids. V lost 3 bases and J 0 bases, leaving 9 bases between the germline ends. The CDR3 DNA follows: TGTGCCAGCAGTTTCCTGGGCAGCTCCTATAATTCACCCCTCCACTTT. Amino acid sequence: CASSFLGSSYNSPLHF.

This clonotype has at least ten counts. The V and J genes are TRBV7-2 and TRBJ2-5; TRBD2 matches at 9 bases. V shed 2 bases and J 5 bases; nucleotides not matched to a gene: 6. This CDR3 is built from 15 residues. Germline loops: CDR1 SGHTA, CDR2 FQGNSA. Written as DNA, the CDR3 is TGTGCCAGCAGCTTATTTCTAGCGGGAAGGGAGACCCAGTACTTC. Its protein product is CASSLFLAGRETQYF.